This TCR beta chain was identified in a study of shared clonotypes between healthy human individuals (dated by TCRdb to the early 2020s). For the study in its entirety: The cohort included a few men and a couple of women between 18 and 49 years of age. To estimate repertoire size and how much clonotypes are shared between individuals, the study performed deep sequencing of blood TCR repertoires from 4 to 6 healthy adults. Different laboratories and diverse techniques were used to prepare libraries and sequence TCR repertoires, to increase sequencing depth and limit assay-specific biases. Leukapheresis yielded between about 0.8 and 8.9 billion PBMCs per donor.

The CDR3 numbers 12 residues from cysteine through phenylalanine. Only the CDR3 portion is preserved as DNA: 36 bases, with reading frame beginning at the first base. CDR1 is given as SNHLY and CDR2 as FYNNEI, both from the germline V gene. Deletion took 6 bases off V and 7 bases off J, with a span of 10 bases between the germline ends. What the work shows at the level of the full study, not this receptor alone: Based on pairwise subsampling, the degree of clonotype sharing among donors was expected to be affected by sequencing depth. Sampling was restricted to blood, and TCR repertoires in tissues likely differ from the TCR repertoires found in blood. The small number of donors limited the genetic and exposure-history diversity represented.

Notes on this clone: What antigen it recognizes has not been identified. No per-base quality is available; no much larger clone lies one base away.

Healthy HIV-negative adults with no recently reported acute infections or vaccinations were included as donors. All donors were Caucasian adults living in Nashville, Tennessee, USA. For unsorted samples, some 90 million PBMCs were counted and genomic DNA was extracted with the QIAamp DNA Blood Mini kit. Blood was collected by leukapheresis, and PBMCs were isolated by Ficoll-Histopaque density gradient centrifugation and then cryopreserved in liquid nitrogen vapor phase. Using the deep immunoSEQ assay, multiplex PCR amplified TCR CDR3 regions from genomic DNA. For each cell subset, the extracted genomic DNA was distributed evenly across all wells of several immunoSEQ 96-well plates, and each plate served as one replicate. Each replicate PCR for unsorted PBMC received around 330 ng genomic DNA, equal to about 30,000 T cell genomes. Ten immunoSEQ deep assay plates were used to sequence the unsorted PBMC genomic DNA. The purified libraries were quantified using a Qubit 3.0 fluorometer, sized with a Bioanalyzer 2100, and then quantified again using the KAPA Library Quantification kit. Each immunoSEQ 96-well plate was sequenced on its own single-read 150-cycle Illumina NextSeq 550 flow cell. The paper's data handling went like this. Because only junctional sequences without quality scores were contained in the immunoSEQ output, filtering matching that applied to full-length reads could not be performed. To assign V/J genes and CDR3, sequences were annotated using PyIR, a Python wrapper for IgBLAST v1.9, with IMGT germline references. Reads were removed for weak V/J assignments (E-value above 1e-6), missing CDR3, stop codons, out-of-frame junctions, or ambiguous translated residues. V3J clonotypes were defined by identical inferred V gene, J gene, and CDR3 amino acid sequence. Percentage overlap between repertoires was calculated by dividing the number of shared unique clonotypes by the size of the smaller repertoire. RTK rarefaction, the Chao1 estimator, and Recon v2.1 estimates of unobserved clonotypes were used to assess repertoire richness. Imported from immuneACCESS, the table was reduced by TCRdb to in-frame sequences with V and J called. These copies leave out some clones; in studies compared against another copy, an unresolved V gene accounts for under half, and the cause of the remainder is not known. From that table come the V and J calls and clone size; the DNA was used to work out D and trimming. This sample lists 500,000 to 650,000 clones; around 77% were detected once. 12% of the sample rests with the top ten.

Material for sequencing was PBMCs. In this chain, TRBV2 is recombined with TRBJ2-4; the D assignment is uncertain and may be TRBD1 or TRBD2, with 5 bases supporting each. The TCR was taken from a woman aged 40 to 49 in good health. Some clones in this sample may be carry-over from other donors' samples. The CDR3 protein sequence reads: CASSPGANIQYF. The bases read TGTGCCAGCAGCCCCGGGGCCAACATTCAGTACTTC.